This TCR beta chain was found in a study of regulatory T cells in long-lasting Graves disease. Both iRepertoire HTBI primers and Arm-PCR of CDR3 regions were used to build the TCR beta libraries. One entry per CDR3 protein, called by TCRdb with MiXCR from the multiplex PCR reads. The data show more than 300,000 distinct CDR3 sequences, about a sixth seen once. Time point reported: newly diagnosed GD, antithyroid drugs for less than 3 months. Scientists built the TCR library using RNA that was extracted from PBMCs. An approximately 9-milliliter sample of peripheral blood was drawn into EDTA tubes. V gave up 3 bases and J gave up 4 bases, with 11 bases separating them. Per the germline V gene, CDR1 is ENHRY and CDR2 is SYGVKD. CDR3 size: 14 residues. This clonotype has more than one count but fewer than ten. These data were also reused for a study on T cells in Graves' hyperthyroidism and ophthalmopathy.

The source is a woman aged 18-35 years with Graves disease. The sequences come from peripheral blood mononuclear cells (PBMCs), collected at new diagnosis, from a patient treated with antithyroid drugs. The V call is TRBV10-3, the J call TRBJ2-3; TRBD2 is a possible D gene (6 bases). The CDR3, as DNA: TGTGCCATCAGTGACATGGGGGAGGCAGATACGCAGTATTTT. Its protein is CAISDMGEADTQYF.